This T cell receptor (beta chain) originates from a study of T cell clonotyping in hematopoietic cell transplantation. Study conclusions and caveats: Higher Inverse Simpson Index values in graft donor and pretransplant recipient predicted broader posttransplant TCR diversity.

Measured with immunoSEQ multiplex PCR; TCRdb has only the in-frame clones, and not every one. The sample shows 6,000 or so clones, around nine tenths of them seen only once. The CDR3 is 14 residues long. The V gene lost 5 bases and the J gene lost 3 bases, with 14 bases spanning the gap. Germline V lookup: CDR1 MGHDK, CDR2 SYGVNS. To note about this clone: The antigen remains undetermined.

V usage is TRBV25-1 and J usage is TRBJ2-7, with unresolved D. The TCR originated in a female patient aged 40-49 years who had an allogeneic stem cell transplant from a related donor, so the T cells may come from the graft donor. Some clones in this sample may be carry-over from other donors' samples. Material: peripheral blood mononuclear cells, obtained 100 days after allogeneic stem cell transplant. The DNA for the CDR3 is TGTGCCAGCAGTAGAGGCCCGTGGGACTACGAGCAGTACTTC. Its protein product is CASSRGPWDYEQYF.